The 7 T cell receptor beta chains presented below share a single source sample, sequenced in a study of blood T cell repertoires in COVID-19. Repertoires were generated with immunoSEQ multiplex PCR, while TCRdb's copy carries only in-frame clones and drops some. The table includes roughly 250,000 clones, 80% to 85% detected once. The sequenced sample consisted of peripheral blood. Every receptor here comes from an older woman with active or convalescent COVID-19.

The rearrangement joins TRBV6-5 to TRBJ2-1, with 10 positions matching TRBD2. Germline CDR1 MNHEY, CDR2 SVGAGI. The V gene end was trimmed by 4 bases and the J gene end by 5 bases; junction bases not matched to a gene: 5. CDR3 length equals 15 residues. The CDR3 DNA is TGTGCCAGCAGTTTCGGACTAGCGGAAAACAATGAGCAGTTCTTC. Its translation is CASSFGLAENNEQFF.

The chain has TRBV14 and TRBJ2-2; 11 bases agree with TRBD2. Germline V gives CDR1 SGHDN, CDR2 FVKESK. After removal of 3 bases from V and 3 bases from J, the junction contained 6 bases not matched to a gene. The CDR3 is made up of 17 amino acids. Written as DNA, the CDR3 is TGTGCCAGCAGCCACGGGACTAGCGGAGATGACACCGGGGAGCTGTTTTTT. It encodes CASSHGTSGDDTGELFF.

The V gene is TRBV7-2, the J gene TRBJ2-5; D unresolved. The germline V gene has CDR1 SGHTA and CDR2 FQGNSA. Trimming pared 5 bases from V and 2 bases from J, leaving 21 bases between. The CDR3 is 17 residues long. Here the CDR3 DNA reads TGTGCCAGCAGCCTGGGCCCTAATTACGGTATACAAGAGACCCAGTACTTC. It yields the protein CASSLGPNYGIQETQYF.

The gene calls are TRBV7-2 and TRBJ1-6, with 7 bases that match TRBD1. Unmatched junction bases numbered 15, after V lost 9 bases and J lost 7 bases. Germline V gene data show CDR1 as SGHTA and CDR2 as FQGNSA. This CDR3 region has 16 residues. The CDR3, as DNA: TGTGCCAGTACCATCTTTCCCGGGACAGCAAATTCACCCCTCCACTTT. This codes for CASTIFPGTANSPLHF.

The rearrangement joins TRBV7-2 to TRBJ2-1, with a possible D match to TRBD2 (6 bases). CDR3 length: 13 amino acids. Trimming shortened V by 4 bases and J by 4 bases, and 8 bases separated the two germline ends. Germline CDR1 reads SGHTA; CDR2 reads FQGNSA. Here the CDR3 reads CASSSGSYNEQFF. CDR3 in DNA: TGTGCCAGCAGCTCCGGGAGTTACAATGAGCAGTTCTTC.

The gene calls are TRBV5-1 and TRBJ2-1, with 8 bases that match TRBD2. In germline, CDR1 is SGHRS, CDR2 YFSETQ. The J segment lost 8 bases and the V segment lost 0 bases, leaving 7 bases of the junction unmatched. The CDR3 contains 15 residues. In DNA, the CDR3 is TGCGCCAGCAGCTTGGGGCAGGTCGGGGGGGATGAGCAGTTCTTC. It translates to CASSLGQVGGDEQFF. The full variable domain, completed using reference TRBV5-1 and TRBJ2-1, is KAGVTQTPRYLIKTRGQQVTLSCSPISGHRSVSWYQQTPGQGLQFLFEYFSETQRNKGNFPGRFSGRQFSNSRSEMNVSTLELGDSALYLCASSLGQVGGDEQFFGPGTRLTVL.

The rearrangement links TRBV12-5 to TRBJ1-4; 7 nucleotides align to TRBD1. J lost 4 bases, V lost 6 bases, and 5 bases had no gene match. The CDR3 covers 14 residues. Per the germline V gene, CDR1 is LGHNT and CDR2 is FRNRAP. CDR3 in DNA: TGTGCTAGTGGACTAGGGGACAGTAATGAAAAACTGTTTTTT. The encoded protein is CASGLGDSNEKLFF.